This passage covers 20 T cell receptor beta chains from one sample sequenced in a study of blood T cell repertoires in COVID-19. Assay used: immunoSEQ multiplex PCR; TCRdb lists only in-frame clones, some missing. The sample consists of 200,000 to 250,000 clones, 86% of them appearing once. The specimen sequenced was peripheral blood. Receptor source: a woman aged 55-69 years who had recovered from COVID-19.

The gene calls are TRBV7-3 and TRBJ2-3; 7 nucleotides align to TRBD1. The germline V gene encodes CDR1 SGHTA and CDR2 FQGTGA. The CDR3 sequence is 12 residues long. The V and J ends lost 5 bases and 6 bases, in that order; junction bases with no gene match: 2. This CDR3 reads CASSPQGDTQYF. CDR3 nucleotides: TGTGCCAGCAGCCCACAGGGGGATACGCAGTATTTT.

This CDR3 reads CASRRQGENAFF. CDR3 in DNA: TGTGCCAGCAGAAGACAGGGGGAGAACGCTTTCTTT. The J gene is TRBJ1-1, the V gene TRBV5-4, with 9 bases aligning to TRBD1. This CDR3 is built from 12 residues. The ends lost 5 bases at V and 11 bases at J; junction bases unmatched: 7. Germline V gene data show CDR1 as SGHNT and CDR2 as YYREEE (reference sequence). Supplemented by reference TRBV5-4 and TRBJ1-1, the full variable domain reads ETGVTQSPTHLIKTRGQQVTLRCSSQSGHNTVSWYQQALGQGPQFIFQYYREEENGRGNFPPRFSGLQFPNYSSELNVNALELDDSALYLCASRRQGENAFFGQGTRLTVV.

A word on this clone: The junction departs from germline at one end; a sequencing error may be responsible. The rearrangement joins TRBV7-7 to TRBJ2-1; 9 nucleotides match TRBD1. Germline V gene sequence: CDR1 SSHAT, CDR2 FNYEAQ (reference sequence). CDR3 size: 17 residues. The CDR3 is CASSLSSAGQGNNEQFF. The CDR3 nucleotides read TGTGCTAGCAGCTTATCGTCTGCGGGACAGGGAAACAATGAGCAGTTCTTC.

V and J are TRBV7-2 and TRBJ1-5; no definite D call. The germline V gene has CDR1 SGHTA and CDR2 FQGNSA. This CDR3 has 13 amino acids. Trimming cost V 5 bases and J 1 base, with 6 bases left between them. The CDR3 DNA reads TGTGCCAGCAGCCTACGAAGCAATCAGCCCCAGCATTTT. Its translation: CASSLRSNQPQHF.

This chain connects TRBV7-9 to TRBJ1-2, with D unclear. CDR1 and CDR2 (germline): SEHNR, FQNEAQ (reference sequence). There are 15 residues in the CDR3. With 1 base removed from V and 7 bases from J, the gap between germline ends came to 16 bases. CDR3 protein: CASSLGSRFFGGYTF. The CDR3 region has the DNA TGTGCCAGCAGCTTAGGATCCAGGTTCTTTGGTGGCTACACCTTC.

This clone was observed many times. The chain carries TRBV28 and TRBJ2-7, with TRBD2 matching 10 bases. Germline V CDR1 and CDR2: MDHEN, SYDVKM. CDR3 length: 17 amino acids. V was clipped by 7 bases and J by 4 bases; unmatched bases: 16. The chain's CDR3 is CASTSGGGPRSYYEQYF. CDR3 DNA: TGTGCCAGCACCAGCGGGGGGGGGCCCCGGTCTTATTACGAGCAGTACTTC.

CDR3 nucleotides: TGTGCCAGTGGGAGCGAGTGGTTTCGGGAGCTGTTTTTT. It yields the protein CASGSEWFRELFF. This rearrangement joins TRBV19 to TRBJ2-2, with D perhaps matching TRBD2 (5 bases). This CDR3 is 13 amino acids long. Germline values: CDR1 LNHDA, CDR2 SQIVND (reference sequence). V lost 8 bases to trimming and J lost 9 bases, with 16 bases between them.

The rearrangement joins TRBV5-1 to TRBJ2-5, with 14 bases that match TRBD2. Germline lookup yields CDR1 SGHRS and CDR2 YFSETQ. J gave up 5 bases and V 4 bases, and 10 bases lay outside the gene matches. The CDR3 is made up of 17 amino acids. The CDR3 coding sequence is TGCGCCAGCAGCGGGACTAGCGGGGGTCTATGGAGTGAGACCCAGTACTTC. Encoded protein: CASSGTSGGLWSETQYF.

The chain couples TRBV3-1 (or the pseudogene TRBV3-2) to TRBJ2-1; 7 bases fit TRBD2. Germline values: CDR1 LGHDT, CDR2 YNNKEL (reference sequence). J was trimmed by 1 base and V by 1 base; bases with no gene match: 4. The CDR3 sequence is 16 residues long. CDR3 sequence: CASSQGFGGSYNEQFF. CDR3 DNA: TGTGCCAGCAGCCAAGGATTCGGGGGGTCCTACAATGAGCAGTTCTTC.

This clone was found once. This chain links TRBV9 with TRBJ2-6; 7 bases line up with TRBD1. The V and J ends lost 0 bases and 0 bases, in that order; junction bases with no gene match: 3. The length of the CDR3 is 17 residues. Germline V gene sequence: CDR1 SGDLS, CDR2 YYNGEE. The CDR3 bases are TGTGCCAGCAGCGTAGGGGACAGCACCTCTGGGGCCAACGTCCTGACTTTC. Encoded protein: CASSVGDSTSGANVLTF. Full variable domain (outside the CDR3, taken from reference TRBV9 and TRBJ2-6): DSGVTQTPKHLITATGQRVTLRCSPRSGDLSVYWYQQSLDQGLQFLIQYYNGEERAKGNILERFSAQQFPDLHSELNLSSLELGDSALYFCASSVGDSTSGANVLTFGAGSRLTVL.

About this clone itself: Additional DNA sequences in this sample encode the identical CDR3. The chain couples TRBV9 to TRBJ1-3; maybe TRBD1 (5 bases). This CDR3 comprises 15 residues. Germline lookup yields CDR1 SGDLS and CDR2 YYNGEE. The V end lost 2 bases, the J end lost 0 bases, and 9 bases lay between the germline ends. This CDR3 reads CASSVTGVSGNTIYF. CDR3 bases: TGTGCCAGCAGCGTTACAGGTGTCTCTGGAAACACCATATATTTT.

V is TRBV5-1 and J is TRBJ2-5, with D tentatively TRBD1 (5 bases). The CDR3 contains 14 residues. The V gene lost 4 bases and the J gene lost 5 bases, with 15 bases spanning the gap. Germline V lookup: CDR1 SGHRS, CDR2 YFSETQ. The CDR3 loop reads CASSAQGNRETQYF. Written as DNA, the CDR3 is TGCGCCAGCAGCGCCCAGGGAAACAGGGAGACCCAGTACTTC.

The J gene is TRBJ1-2, the V gene TRBV20-1, with unresolved D. Germline CDR1 DFQATT, CDR2 SNEGSKA (reference sequence). Trimming shortened V by 3 bases and J by 1 base, and 6 bases separated the two germline ends. The CDR3 has 12 amino acids. CDR3 residues: CSASHSNYGYTF. CDR3 nucleotides: TGCAGTGCTAGTCACAGTAACTATGGCTACACCTTC.

The chain is built from TRBV11-3 and TRBJ2-1; 12 bases align to TRBD2. Per the germline V gene, CDR1 is SGHNT and CDR2 is YENEEA. V trimming: 1 base; J trimming: 1 base; junction bases outside the gene matches: 8. This CDR3 contains 19 residues. The CDR3: CASSLAASGGVPSYNEQFF. The CDR3 region has the DNA TGTGCCAGCAGCTTAGCGGCTAGCGGGGGGGTACCTTCCTACAATGAGCAGTTCTTC.

The V and J genes are TRBV19 and TRBJ1-1, with 8 bases matching TRBD1. The CDR3 loop spans 15 amino acids. Trimming cost V 4 bases and J 0 bases; bases outside gene matches: 4. Germline CDR1 and CDR2: LNHDA and SQIVND (reference sequence). CDR3 DNA sequence: TGTGCCAGTAGTAAAGACAGGGGAATGAACACTGAAGCTTTCTTT. This codes for CASSKDRGMNTEAFF.

The V and J genes are TRBV28 and TRBJ1-2, with D perhaps TRBD1 (5 bases). Germline CDR1 MDHEN, CDR2 SYDVKM. This CDR3 is built from 14 residues. Trimming removed 5 bases from V and 8 bases from J, with 18 bases in between. The CDR3 nucleotides are TGTGCCAGCAGTCCCGGGGGGATCCGTGGAGGCTACACCTTC. This encodes CASSPGGIRGGYTF.

The chain carries TRBV7-2 and TRBJ2-3; 9 bases agree with TRBD2. V shed 2 bases and J 6 bases; nucleotides not matched to a gene: 6. Germline CDR1 SGHTA, CDR2 FQGNSA. The CDR3 length is 15 residues. In DNA, the CDR3 is TGTGCCAGCAGCTTATTGCGGGGGGGGGCGGATACGCAGTATTTT. Translation gives CASSLLRGGADTQYF.

This clone is a singleton in its sample. The chain combines TRBV28 with TRBJ2-3; 7 nucleotides match TRBD2. The V gene end was trimmed by 6 bases and the J gene end by 4 bases; junction bases not matched to a gene: 7. The CDR3 consists of 14 residues. CDR1 is MDHEN and CDR2 is SYDVKM in the germline V gene. This CDR3 reads CASSSPGGADTQYF. The CDR3 nucleotides read TGTGCCAGCAGCTCCCCTGGGGGGGCAGATACGCAGTATTTT.

The chain is built from TRBV11-3 and TRBJ2-3, with 8 bases fitting TRBD1. CDR1 is SGHNT and CDR2 is YENEEA in the germline V gene. The length of the CDR3 is 14 residues. With V trimmed by 6 bases and J by 2 bases, 4 bases remained unmatched. The DNA of the CDR3 is TGTGCCAGCAGTGAGGGACAGGCCACAGATACGCAGTATTTT. It specifies CASSEGQATDTQYF.

This rearrangement joins TRBV6-5 to TRBJ2-2; 9 nucleotides align to TRBD1. Germline V gene lookup returns CDR1 MNHEY and CDR2 SVGAGI. The CDR3 is 14 amino acids. The V and J ends lost 11 bases and 6 bases, in that order; junction bases with no gene match: 10. The CDR3 DNA sequence: TGTGCCTCCTTTCGGACAGGGGAGTCCGGGGAGCTGTTTTTT. Protein sequence: CASFRTGESGELFF.